What follows are 3 T cell receptor beta chains derived from one specimen sequenced in a study of monozygotic twins with inflammatory bowel disease. From the 5' RACE reads, TCRdb lists one entry per CDR3 protein and no DNA. The ten most abundant clones cover 5% to 6% of a sample with some 330,000 distinct CDR3 sequences. Source material: blood. The receptor source for this set is a human donor with ulcerative colitis or Crohn's disease, or a healthy co-twin of an affected twin (not recorded which).

CDR3 in amino acids: CASSLMGGPETQYF. V and J are TRBV5-1 and TRBJ2-5; absent DNA, TCRdb's TRBD1 call cannot be checked. In germline, CDR1 is SGHRS, CDR2 YFSETQ. The CDR3 totals 14 residues.

J is TRBJ2-1 and V is TRBV7-2. This CDR3 is built from 15 residues. Germline loops: CDR1 SGHTA, CDR2 FQGNSA. CDR3 loop: CASSFDRTTNNEQFF.

The V call is TRBV10-3, the J call TRBJ2-1; TCRdb lists TRBD2, though no DNA is available to test this call. There are 16 residues in the CDR3. Germline CDR1 reads ENHRY; CDR2 reads SYGVKD. The CDR3 region is CAISQPGLAGVNEQFF.